These 28 T cell receptor beta chains were all obtained from the same sample, sequenced in a study of metastatic and nonmetastatic thyroid tumors. TCRdb re-called the PCR reads through MiXCR. The sample includes about 92,000 clones, 14% to 15% of them seen just once. The entire patient cohort was treatment-naive prior to thyroid surgery. The specimen was blood. The source of these receptors is a female donor with papillary thyroid cancer or a benign thyroid nodule (not recorded which). Some clones in this sample may be carry-over from other donors' samples.

This clone was detected ten times or more. The V call is TRBV6-1, the J call TRBJ1-1; 7 nucleotides match TRBD1. Germline V gene lookup returns CDR1 MNHNS and CDR2 SASEGT. With 5 bases clipped from V and 4 bases from J, the junction kept 7 bases outside the gene matches. The CDR3 is made up of 14 amino acids. CDR3 in amino acids: CASSNPGQLTEAFF. In DNA, the CDR3 is TGTGCCAGCAGTAATCCGGGACAGCTCACTGAAGCTTTCTTT.

This rearrangement joins TRBV24-1 to TRBJ2-2; D might be TRBD2 (5 bases). Germline V gene sequence: CDR1 KGHDR, CDR2 SFDVKD. The CDR3 is 19 residues long. With 5 bases removed from V and 4 bases from J, the gap between germline ends came to 25 bases. As DNA, the CDR3 is TGTGCCACCAGTGCGGTAGCTGGAGGATGGCATACTCCCACCGGGGAGCTGTTTTTT. Translating gives CATSAVAGGWHTPTGELFF.

This clone was seen repeatedly, ten times or more. The genes are TRBV5-1 and TRBJ1-4, with D perhaps matching TRBD1 (5 bases). V lost 5 bases to trimming and J lost 7 bases, with 18 bases between them. Germline V gene data show CDR1 as SGHRS and CDR2 as YFSETQ. The CDR3 runs to 15 residues. CDR3: CASRIGGASGEKLFF. The CDR3 coding sequence is TGCGCCAGCAGAATTGGCGGGGCGTCGGGTGAAAAACTGTTTTTT.

The chain uses TRBV6-6 and TRBJ2-3, with 9 nucleotides matching TRBD2. CDR1 is MNHNY and CDR2 is SVGAGI in the germline V gene (reference sequence). V was pared by 5 bases and J by 5 bases, with 14 bases of the junction left unmatched. This CDR3 contains 17 residues. The CDR3 spells CASSTQLAGRVGDTQYF. The CDR3 coding sequence is TGTGCCAGCAGTACGCAACTAGCGGGCAGGGTAGGAGATACGCAGTATTTT.

In regard to this clone: A read error may explain this, as a much larger clone is one base away. The rearrangement joins TRBV11-2 to TRBJ2-5; D is ambiguous. Germline V CDR1 and CDR2: SGHAT, FQNNGV. The CDR3 consists of 12 residues. CDR3 DNA: TGTGCCGGCAGATATTCGGGAGAGACCCAGTACTTC. Translation: CAGRYSGETQYF.

This clone was counted at least ten times. J is TRBJ2-3 and V is TRBV4-2; TRBD2 might be the D (5 bases). Between the trimmed V and J ends, which lost 4 bases and 7 bases, there was a span of 18 bases. This CDR3 spans 15 amino acids. Germline V CDR1 and CDR2: LGHNA, YNFKEQ. DNA for the CDR3: TGTGCCAGCAGCCCCACGTGGGCCCTAGCCCATACGCAGTATTTT. This sequence encodes CASSPTWALAHTQYF.

This clone was counted at least ten times. The chain couples TRBV30 to TRBJ1-2; D unclear. The germline V gene encodes CDR1 GTSNPN and CDR2 SVGIG (reference sequence). The CDR3 is 10 amino acids. Trimming removed 8 bases at V and 10 bases at J, with 14 bases between. CDR3: CALAPALYTF. In nucleotides, the CDR3 is TGTGCCCTGGCTCCCGCCCTCTACACCTTC.

This clone was detected many times. The chain combines TRBV28 with TRBJ2-2, with D tentatively TRBD1 or TRBD2 (6 bases each). CDR1 is MDHEN and CDR2 is SYDVKM in the germline V gene. V lost 5 bases, J lost 11 bases, and 18 bases lay in between. This CDR3 contains 14 residues. DNA of the CDR3: TGTGCCAGCAGTCACACCGGGGGCCGTATCGAGCTGTTTTTT. Amino acids: CASSHTGGRIELFF.

Of note for this clone: A much larger clone sits a single nucleotide away, making a read error possible. The CDR3 sequence is CASSLEPPWGTDTQYF. The DNA for the CDR3 is TGTGCCAGCAGCTTGGAACCTCCGTGGGGCACAGATACGCAGTATTTT. The chain is built from TRBV5-4 and TRBJ2-3, with unresolved D. This CDR3 has 16 amino acids. V gave up 0 bases and J gave up 1 base, with 12 bases separating them. Germline CDR1 is SGHNT and CDR2 is YYREEE (reference sequence).

This clone has a count of ten or more. The V call is TRBV28, the J call TRBJ2-3, with 8 bases that match TRBD1. With 10 bases clipped from V and 4 bases from J, the junction kept 13 bases outside the gene matches. There are 15 residues in the CDR3. Germline V gives CDR1 MDHEN, CDR2 SYDVKM. CDR3 region: CATLGGDRSSDTQYF. The DNA for the CDR3 is TGTGCCACCCTCGGTGGGGACAGGTCATCAGATACGCAGTATTTT.

This clone was picked up many times. This chain uses TRBV7-8 with TRBJ2-7, with D tentatively TRBD1 (6 bases). V was clipped by 5 bases and J by 1 base, with 12 bases between them. The CDR3 consists of 14 residues. CDR1 and CDR2 from the germline V gene are SGHVS and FQNEAQ. The CDR3 coding sequence is TGTGCCAGCAGCCCCAGGGGAGAGTCCTACGAGCAGTACTTC. This translates into CASSPRGESYEQYF.

Worth noting for this clone: At the DNA level, this CDR3 is encoded by other sequences in the same sample as well. The chain recombines TRBV9 with TRBJ2-5, with D tentatively TRBD2 (6 bases). Trimming cost V 5 bases and J 2 bases, with 13 bases left between them. Germline CDR1 SGDLS, CDR2 YYNGEE. The CDR3 loop spans 14 amino acids. The CDR3 nucleotides are TGTGCCAGCAGTGTAATTGGAGGGCAAGAGACCCAGTACTTC. It specifies CASSVIGGQETQYF.

In this sample, this clone turned up once. J is TRBJ1-4 and V is TRBV7-8; 9 bases are shared with TRBD1. The germline V gene has CDR1 SGHVS and CDR2 FQNEAQ. V shed 7 bases, J shed 2 bases, and the junction held 8 bases outside the gene matches. The CDR3 covers 16 residues. CDR3: CASITDTGGTNEKLFF. CDR3 sequence (DNA): TGTGCCAGCATCACTGATACAGGGGGCACTAATGAAAAACTGTTTTTT.

This clone has a count of ten or more. V and J are TRBV6-1 and TRBJ2-7, with 8 bases that match TRBD1. The trim removed 6 bases at V and 3 bases at J, leaving 7 bases unmatched. The V gene's germline CDR1 is MNHNS and CDR2 SASEGT. CDR3 length equals 14 residues. The CDR3 is CASRTGQEFYEQYF. In DNA, the CDR3 is TGTGCCAGCAGGACGGGACAGGAGTTCTACGAGCAGTACTTC.

This clone is labeled as medium-sized. The chain uses TRBV12-3 or TRBV12-4 and TRBJ2-3; D is unclear. The V end lost 6 bases, the J end lost 5 bases, and 12 bases lay between the germline ends. CDR3 length equals 13 residues. CDR3 in amino acids: CASSSHTGDTQYF. The CDR3 coding sequence is TGTGCCAGCAGCTCCCACACCGGAGATACGCAGTATTTT.

In its sample, this clone was seen many times. This chain connects TRBV5-1 to TRBJ2-5; TRBD2 matches at 8 bases. The V gene's germline CDR1 is SGHRS and CDR2 YFSETQ. The CDR3 is 17 amino acids. V was pared by 1 base and J by 1 base, with 9 bases of the junction left unmatched. CDR3 sequence (DNA): TGCGCCAGCAGCTTGAGGGGGAGAGCGGGGGCCCAAGAGACCCAGTACTTC. This sequence encodes CASSLRGRAGAQETQYF.

This clone was recorded at least ten times. The chain employs TRBV6-1 and TRBJ2-5; D is unresolved. The CDR3 is 14 amino acids. Germline V CDR1 and CDR2: MNHNS, SASEGT. Trimming took 5 bases from V and 5 from J, leaving 15 bases between them. The CDR3 DNA reads TGTGCCAGCAGTCCCTTTTACCTCAAGGAGACCCAGTACTTC. Its translation is CASSPFYLKETQYF.

On this clone: This may arise from a read error, as a much more abundant clone is one base away. Here the CDR3 omits its conserved ending phenylalanine or tryptophan, so a read error is the likely source. J is TRBJ2-7 and V is TRBV4-1, with D tentatively TRBD2 (6 bases). The CDR3 has 15 residues. CDR1 is MGHRA, CDR2 YSYEKL, per germline. Trimming removed 1 base at V and 2 bases at J, with 12 bases between. The CDR3 nucleotides read TGCGCCAGCAGCCAAGTTCTCGGCGGGGCCTACGAGCAGTACCTC. Translation gives CASSQVLGGAYEQYL.

In its sample, this clone was seen a few times. The rearrangement uses TRBV4-2 and TRBJ2-3; the D is unclear. CDR3 length equals 14 residues. The V end lost 0 bases, the J end lost 3 bases, and 7 bases lay between the germline ends. Germline CDR1 and CDR2: LGHNA and YNFKEQ. The CDR3 DNA reads TGTGCCAGCAGCCAAGATACGCCTACAGATACGCAGTATTTT. Translating gives CASSQDTPTDTQYF.

The chain links TRBV19 to TRBJ2-7, with TRBD1 identical over 12 bases. Germline loops: CDR1 LNHDA, CDR2 SQIVND (reference sequence). The CDR3 contains 16 residues. Germline trimming cut 6 bases from V and 5 bases from J; bases unmatched to any gene: 11. The CDR3 nucleotides are TGTGCCAGTAGAGACCCCTCCGGGACAGGGGGCAACGAGCAGTACTTC. Translation gives CASRDPSGTGGNEQYF.

This clone was seen only a few times. A read error is possible here, since a much larger clone lies one base away. This chain joins TRBV19 and TRBJ1-5; the D is unclear. V lost 5 bases to trimming and J lost 2 bases, with 16 bases between them. Germline V gives CDR1 LNHDA, CDR2 SQIVND (reference sequence). The CDR3 consists of 16 residues. CDR3 in DNA: TGTGCCAGTAGTCCCGTTCAGTGTCAAGGCAATCAGCCCCAGCATTTT. It codes for CASSPVQCQGNQPQHF. Filled out from reference TRBV19 and TRBJ1-5, the complete variable domain reads DGGITQSPKYLFRKEGQNVTLSCEQNLNHDAMYWYRQDPGQGLRLIYYSQIVNDFQKGDIAEGYSVSREKKESFPLTVTSAQKNPTAFYLCASSPVQCQGNQPQHFGDGTRLSIL.

This clone has ten or more counts. The chain employs TRBV11-2 and TRBJ2-5; 8 nucleotides agree with TRBD2. Germline trimming cut 4 bases from V and 2 bases from J; bases unmatched to any gene: 6. This CDR3 comprises 15 residues. Per germline, CDR1 SGHAT and CDR2 FQNNGV. CDR3 sequence reads: CASSYRGGRQETQYF. The CDR3 DNA reads as TGTGCCAGCAGCTACCGCGGGGGGCGACAAGAGACCCAGTACTTC. The variable domain in full, with the rest retrieved from reference TRBV11-2 and TRBJ2-5, is EAGVAQSPRYKIIEKRQSVAFWCNPISGHATLYWYQQILGQGPKLLIQFQNNGVVDDSQLPKDRFSAERLKGVDSTLKIQPAKLEDSAVYLCASSYRGGRQETQYFGPGTRLLVL.

This clone came up a few times. Just one base apart from a much larger clone, this may be a read error. The gene calls are TRBV28 and TRBJ2-3, with D possibly being TRBD2 (7 bases). The CDR3 length is 15 residues. Germline CDR1 is MDHEN and CDR2 is SYDVKM. The DNA for the CDR3 is TGTGCCAGCAGTTCGGGAGGCGGGGGCACAGATACGAAGTATTTT. As protein: CASSSGGGGTDTKYF.

At least ten counts were recorded for this clone. The chain combines TRBV6-5 with TRBJ1-4; D unclear. Germline CDR1 is MNHEY and CDR2 is SVGAGI. V was clipped by 2 bases and J by 2 bases, with 9 bases between them. There are 15 residues in the CDR3. CDR3 coding DNA: TGTGCCAGCAGTTACGCGGGAGGGACTAATGAAAAACTGTTTTTT. Translation: CASSYAGGTNEKLFF.

There are a few counts of this clone. A much larger clone sits a single nucleotide away, making a read error possible. The same CDR3 can be traced to other DNA sequences in this sample. The CDR3 bases are TGTGCCAGTAGTATAAGGCAGGGAAGGGGTGGCAATCAGCCCCAGCATTTC. Its translation: CASSIRQGRGGNQPQHF. The V gene is TRBV19, the J gene TRBJ1-5; TRBD1 is a possible D gene (5 bases). This CDR3 has 17 amino acids. Germline CDR1 is LNHDA and CDR2 is SQIVND (reference sequence).

The table lists this clone with many counts. This chain links TRBV28 with TRBJ1-4; weak D call: TRBD1 (5 bases). V lost 3 bases, J lost 4 bases, and 12 bases lay in between. There are 15 residues in the CDR3. In germline, CDR1 is MDHEN, CDR2 SYDVKM. In DNA form, the CDR3 reads TGTGCCAGCAGTTTTACAGGTTTGGGTAATGAAAAACTGTTTTTT. Protein: CASSFTGLGNEKLFF.

This clone was seen at least ten times. J is TRBJ1-3 and V is TRBV2, with D unclear. CDR1 is SNHLY, CDR2 FYNNEI, per germline. The CDR3 extends over 17 amino acids. The V gene lost 3 bases and the J gene lost 0 bases, with 15 bases spanning the gap. Written as DNA, the CDR3 is TGTGCCAGCAGTGACGTTCCCCACGGTGTCTCTGGAAACACCATATATTTT. As protein: CASSDVPHGVSGNTIYF.

This clone was observed at least ten times. The gene calls are TRBV20-1 and TRBJ1-2; perhaps TRBD1 as D (6 bases). The CDR3 is made up of 12 amino acids. V shed 1 base and J shed 7 bases, with 10 bases lying between them. CDR1 is DFQATT, CDR2 SNEGSKA, per germline (reference sequence). The CDR3 nucleotides read TGCAGTGCTAGAGGGGGGGGCGGTGGCTACACCTTC. Translation: CSARGGGGGYTF.